Listed below are T cell receptor beta chains from one sample, sequenced in a study of T cell repertoires in cytomegalovirus infection. TCRdb recomputed calls from the reads with MiXCR, one row per CDR3 protein. The table includes about 130,000 distinct CDR3 sequences, 8% to 9% detected once. The sample comprised PBMCs. Every receptor here comes from a human donor in good health (CMV status not recorded). Some clones in this sample may be carry-over from other donors' samples. The CDR3 runs from the conserved cysteine through the conserved F or W. A D gene is named only where the DNA matches it firmly. Size is omitted from some rows. Given values are once, few, many or a class for expanded clones.

>TRBV7-9|many|NA|TRBJ1-2
TGTGCCAGCAGCTTAAGTATCGGGACATCTAACTATGGCTACACCTTC
CASSLSIGTSNYGYTF
>TRBV18|few|NA|TRBJ2-7
TGTGCCAGCTCACCCAACGACGAGCAGTACTTC
CASSPNDEQYF
>TRBV20-1|once|TRBD1|TRBJ2-7
TGCAGTGCTAGAGATCACAGGGGGCCCTACGAGCAGTACTTC
CSARDHRGPYEQYF
>TRBV7-2|many|NA|TRBJ2-2
TGTGCCAGCAGCTTAGTCTTTAGGAACACCGGGGAGCTGTTTTTT
CASSLVFRNTGELFF
>TRBV3-1|few|TRBD2|TRBJ2-5
TGTGCCAGCAGCCCAGGACTAGCGGGGGGCCGGTACCAAGAGACCCAGTACTTC
CASSPGLAGGRYQETQYF
>TRBV9|many|NA|TRBJ1-5
TGTGCCAGCAGCGTATGGGGGGATAGCAATCAGCCCCAGCATTTT
CASSVWGDSNQPQHF
>TRBV29-1|NA|TRBD1|TRBJ2-3
TGCAGCGTTGAAATGGGGACAGGGAGCACAGATACGCAGTATTTT
CSVEMGTGSTDTQYF
>TRBV29-1|NA|NA|TRBJ1-1
TGCAGCGCTTTATCGACAAGTTCGAGCACTGAAGCTTTCTTT
CSALSTSSSTEAFF
>TRBV6-5|few|TRBD1|TRBJ1-1
TGTGCCAGCAGTTACCCCGGACAGGGGGAGATCTTT
CASSYPGQGEIF
>TRBV28|many|NA|TRBJ1-1
TGTGCCACCCTATCCTCAGGGTCGCGGACTGAAGCTTTCTTT
CATLSSGSRTEAFF